This T cell receptor (beta chain) was documented in a study of neurological immune-mediated disorders. Time point given: longitudinal time-point 1 (baseline). The unsorted libraries originated from 2 million PBMCs that had been stored at -80 C. Study-level points and caveats: Patients with HTLV-1-associated myelopathy had the highest level of TCR clonal expansion, whereas patients with multiple sclerosis had the lowest level, falling beneath the level found in healthy controls. Expanded clones shared no CDR3 amino acid sequences across subjects, suggesting private repertoires in all groups.

The cDNA was synthesized by means of template-switch 5'RACE, which was carried out with 10-nucleotide random UMIs. MiXCR was run by TCRdb on the 5' RACE reads, yielding one entry per CDR3 protein. The sample includes tens of thousands of distinct CDR3 sequences, 12% to 15% of them seen just once. J lost 7 bases, V lost 3 bases, and 1 base had no gene match. The CDR3 length is 14 residues. CDR1 and CDR2 from the germline V gene are ENHRY and SYGVKD. This clonotype was detected ten times or more. Antigen unknown. This TCR derives from a female donor with HTLV-1-associated myelopathy (HAM/TSP). Source material: PBMCs. V gene TRBV10-3 combines with J gene TRBJ1-6, with TRBD1 matching 9 bases. Written as DNA, the CDR3 is TGTGCCATCAGTGACGGACAGGGGAATTCACCCCTCCACTTT. This encodes CAISDGQGNSPLHF.